The T cell receptor beta chain under discussion was sequenced for a study of blood T cell repertoires in COVID-19. Germline CDR1 and CDR2: MNHEY and SVGEGT. The CDR3 length is 16 residues. Trimming left V 6 bases short and J 0 bases short, with 15 bases between. Clones were read by immunoSEQ multiplex PCR, and TCRdb kept only the in-frame ones, dropping some. The sample carries fewer than 250,000 clones, 75% to 90% recorded once. The source material was peripheral blood. The chain couples TRBV6-2 or TRBV6-3 to TRBJ1-5; weak D call: TRBD1 (6 bases). The clonotype originates from a middle-aged man with acute or convalescent COVID-19. CDR3 nucleotide sequence: TGTGCCAGCAGCCCCGGGACACATCCTAGCAATCAGCCCCAGCATTTT. Its protein is CASSPGTHPSNQPQHF.